This T cell receptor beta chain was captured by sequencing in a study of T cells in Graves' hyperthyroidism and ophthalmopathy. Researchers amplified the TCR beta CDR3 regions from RNA transcripts. Initially, a first-round RT-PCR of the TCR CDR3 employed the HTBI primer set. TCRdb passed the multiplex PCR reads through MiXCR, listing each CDR3 protein once. The repertoire holds approximately 570,000 distinct CDR3 sequences, nearly 20% seen once, with about 45% in the top ten. On this clonotype itself: Antigen: not known.

Study-wide points: Blood samples included most of the expanded thyroid clonotypes exceeding 0.001.

The sample was blood. This clonotype was obtained from a man aged 40-49 years with Graves' ophthalmopathy.

In nucleotides, the CDR3 is TGTGCCTGGAGTGTACGTGCACTGAGCTCCTACAATGAGCAGTTCTTC. Its translation is CAWSVRALSSYNEQFF. J is TRBJ2-1 and V is TRBV30, with D hard to call. Germline CDR1 is GTSNPN and CDR2 is SVGIG (reference sequence). The CDR3 contains 16 residues. V shed 0 bases and J shed 0 bases, with 12 bases lying between them.